The 6 T cell receptor beta chains below come from one sample, sequenced in a study of technical replicates of blood from several donors. Data came from immunoSEQ multiplex PCR; TCRdb stores just in-frame clones and leaves some out. The table has about 76,000 clones, about 91% seen once. Sequences were obtained from T cells isolated from PBMCs. The receptor set was obtained from a human donor in good health.

J is TRBJ2-7 and V is TRBV19, with 7 positions matching TRBD2. The germline CDR1 and CDR2 sequences are LNHDA and SQIVND (reference sequence). CDR3 size: 13 residues. The V segment lost 7 bases and the J segment 6 bases; nucleotides outside the gene matches: 9. The CDR3 region has the DNA TGTGCCAGTACCCCAGGACTAGGCGGCGAGCAGTACTTC. Encoded protein: CASTPGLGGEQYF.

This chain connects TRBV28 to TRBJ1-1; 10 bases map to TRBD1. J gave up 4 bases and V 4 bases, and 6 bases lay outside the gene matches. This CDR3 has 15 amino acids. Germline lookup yields CDR1 MDHEN and CDR2 SYDVKM. CDR3 nucleotide sequence: TGTGCCAGCAGTTGGCCGGGACAGGGGCCCACTGAAGCTTTCTTT. Amino acid sequence: CASSWPGQGPTEAFF. Drawing the rest from reference TRBV28 and TRBJ1-1, the complete variable domain is DVKVTQSSRYLVKRTGEKVFLECVQDMDHENMFWYRQDPGLGLRLIYFSYDVKMKEKGDIPEGYSVSREKKERFSLILESASTNQTSMYLCASSWPGQGPTEAFFGQGTRLTVV.

This chain joins TRBV9 and TRBJ2-1, with TRBD2 matching over 7 bases. Germline values: CDR1 SGDLS, CDR2 YYNGEE. There are 16 residues in the CDR3. The V segment lost 3 bases and the J segment 4 bases; nucleotides outside the gene matches: 10. CDR3 amino acids: CASSASGGTEYNEQFF. In DNA form, the CDR3 reads TGTGCCAGCAGCGCCTCCGGGGGGACTGAGTACAATGAGCAGTTCTTC.

This clone was recorded only once. In nucleotides, the CDR3 is TGTGCCAGCAGCCTCAGCGGGGGGCCCGATACGCAGTATTTT. It translates to CASSLSGGPDTQYF. This chain joins TRBV7-3 and TRBJ2-3; 9 nucleotides align to TRBD2. CDR3 size: 14 residues. Germline V lookup: CDR1 SGHTA, CDR2 FQGTGA. The junction had 6 bases not matched to a gene; V was cut back by 5 bases and J by 6 bases.

This sequence joins TRBV30 and TRBJ2-7, with D unclear. CDR1 is GTSNPN and CDR2 is SVGIG in the germline V gene (reference sequence). The ends were cut back, 2 bases at V and 1 base at J, with 15 bases in the middle. The CDR3 is made up of 15 amino acids. CDR3 DNA: TGTGCCTGGAGTAGCCGCTTTTCCTTTTCCTACGAGCAGTACTTC. It translates to CAWSSRFSFSYEQYF.

The chain links TRBV6-5 to TRBJ2-3; 8 bases agree with TRBD1. Trimming cost V 4 bases and J 1 base; bases outside gene matches: 1. In germline, CDR1 is MNHEY, CDR2 SVGAGI. This CDR3 region has 14 residues. The CDR3 here is CASSSTGGTDTQYF. CDR3 DNA sequence: TGTGCCAGCAGTTCGACAGGGGGCACAGATACGCAGTATTTT.